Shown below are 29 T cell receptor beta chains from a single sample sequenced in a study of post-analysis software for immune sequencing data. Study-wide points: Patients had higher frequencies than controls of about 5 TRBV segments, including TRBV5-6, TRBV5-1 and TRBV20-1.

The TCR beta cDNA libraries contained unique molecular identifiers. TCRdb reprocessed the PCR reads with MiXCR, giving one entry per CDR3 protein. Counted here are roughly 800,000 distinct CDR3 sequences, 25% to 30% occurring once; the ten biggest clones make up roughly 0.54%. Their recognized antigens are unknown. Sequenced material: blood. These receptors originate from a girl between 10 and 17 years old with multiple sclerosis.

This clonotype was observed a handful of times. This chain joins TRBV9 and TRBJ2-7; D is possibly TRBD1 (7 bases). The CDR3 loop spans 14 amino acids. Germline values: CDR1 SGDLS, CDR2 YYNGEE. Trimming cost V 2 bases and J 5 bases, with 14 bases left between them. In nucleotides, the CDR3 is TGTGCCAGCAGCGTGGGCGGGACAGTGAACGAGCAGTACTTC. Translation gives CASSVGGTVNEQYF.

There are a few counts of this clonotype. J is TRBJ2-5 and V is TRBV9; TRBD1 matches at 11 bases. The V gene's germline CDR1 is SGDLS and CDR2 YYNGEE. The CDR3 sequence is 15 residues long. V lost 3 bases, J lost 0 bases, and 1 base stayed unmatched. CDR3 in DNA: TGTGCCAGCAGCGGGGACAGGGGGTACCAAGAGACCCAGTACTTC. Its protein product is CASSGDRGYQETQYF.

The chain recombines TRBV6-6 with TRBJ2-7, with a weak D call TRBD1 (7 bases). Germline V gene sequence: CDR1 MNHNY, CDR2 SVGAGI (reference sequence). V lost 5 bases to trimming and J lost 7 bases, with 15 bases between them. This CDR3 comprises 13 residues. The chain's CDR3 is CASSAGGGWEQYF. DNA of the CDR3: TGTGCCAGCAGTGCAGGGGGAGGATGGGAGCAGTACTTC.

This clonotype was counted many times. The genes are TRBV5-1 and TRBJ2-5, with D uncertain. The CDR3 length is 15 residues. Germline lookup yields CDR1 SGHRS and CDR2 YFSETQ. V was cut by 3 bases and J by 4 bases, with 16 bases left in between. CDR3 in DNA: TGCGCCAGCAGCTCCTCGGACGGCTTCGGAGAGACCCAGTACTTC. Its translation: CASSSSDGFGETQYF.

This CDR3 is CASSRQADYGYTF. The CDR3 region has the DNA TGTGCCAGCAGCCGGCAGGCTGACTATGGCTACACCTTC. The chain couples TRBV3-1 to TRBJ1-2; D gene unclear. V lost 4 bases and J lost 3, with 9 bases in between. CDR3 size: 13 residues. Germline-derived CDR1 and CDR2 are LGHDT and YNNKEL (reference sequence).

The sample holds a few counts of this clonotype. The CDR3 reads CATSERGAGNIQYF. As DNA, the CDR3 is TGTGCCACCAGTGAGCGTGGGGCGGGAAACATTCAGTACTTC. The chain links TRBV24-1 to TRBJ2-4; D possibly uses TRBD1 or TRBD2 (5 bases each). Germline values: CDR1 KGHDR, CDR2 SFDVKD. The CDR3 is made up of 14 amino acids. V was trimmed by 4 bases and J by 6 bases, leaving 12 bases between them.

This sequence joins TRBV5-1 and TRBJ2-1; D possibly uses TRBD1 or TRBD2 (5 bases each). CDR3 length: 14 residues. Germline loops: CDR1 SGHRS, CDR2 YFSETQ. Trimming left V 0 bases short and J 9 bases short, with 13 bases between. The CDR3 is CASSLDSTRGEQFF. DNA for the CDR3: TGCGCCAGCAGCTTGGATTCGACGAGGGGTGAGCAGTTCTTC.

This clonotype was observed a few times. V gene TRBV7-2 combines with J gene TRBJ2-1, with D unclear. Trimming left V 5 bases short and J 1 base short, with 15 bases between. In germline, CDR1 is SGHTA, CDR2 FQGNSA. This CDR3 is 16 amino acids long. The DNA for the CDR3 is TGTGCCAGCAGCCCACCTGGGATGAGGTCCTACAATGAGCAGTTCTTC. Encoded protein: CASSPPGMRSYNEQFF.

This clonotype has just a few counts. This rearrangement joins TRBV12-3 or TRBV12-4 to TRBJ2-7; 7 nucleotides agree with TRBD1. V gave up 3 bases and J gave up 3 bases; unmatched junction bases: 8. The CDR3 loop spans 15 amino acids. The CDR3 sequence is CASSFGRDSFYEQYF. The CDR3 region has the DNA TGTGCCAGCAGTTTTGGCCGGGACAGCTTCTACGAGCAGTACTTC.

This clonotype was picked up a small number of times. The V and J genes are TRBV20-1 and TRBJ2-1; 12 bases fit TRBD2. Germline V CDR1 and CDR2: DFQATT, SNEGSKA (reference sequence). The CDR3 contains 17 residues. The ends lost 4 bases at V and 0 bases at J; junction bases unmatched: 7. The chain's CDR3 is CSANPLGLAGSYNEQFF. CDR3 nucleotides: TGCAGTGCTAACCCTCTGGGACTAGCGGGCTCCTACAATGAGCAGTTCTTC.

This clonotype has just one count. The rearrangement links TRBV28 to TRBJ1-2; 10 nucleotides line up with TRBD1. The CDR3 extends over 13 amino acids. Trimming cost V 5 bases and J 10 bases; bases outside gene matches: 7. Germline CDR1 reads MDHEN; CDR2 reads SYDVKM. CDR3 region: CASSPRDRGTYTF. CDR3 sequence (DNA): TGTGCCAGCAGTCCCCGGGACAGGGGAACCTACACCTTC.

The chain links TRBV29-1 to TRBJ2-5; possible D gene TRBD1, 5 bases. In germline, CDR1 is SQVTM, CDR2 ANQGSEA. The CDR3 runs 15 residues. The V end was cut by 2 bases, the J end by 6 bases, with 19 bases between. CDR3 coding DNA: TGCAGCGTTGAAAGGGCAACAGGACCTCAAAAGACCCAGTACTTC. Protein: CSVERATGPQKTQYF.

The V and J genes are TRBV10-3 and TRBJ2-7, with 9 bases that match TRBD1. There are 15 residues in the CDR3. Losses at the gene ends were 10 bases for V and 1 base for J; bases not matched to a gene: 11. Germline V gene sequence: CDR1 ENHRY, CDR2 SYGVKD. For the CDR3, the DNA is TGTGCCACCAGAGGACAGGGGAAGGCGTCCTACGAGCAGTACTTC. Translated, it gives CATRGQGKASYEQYF.

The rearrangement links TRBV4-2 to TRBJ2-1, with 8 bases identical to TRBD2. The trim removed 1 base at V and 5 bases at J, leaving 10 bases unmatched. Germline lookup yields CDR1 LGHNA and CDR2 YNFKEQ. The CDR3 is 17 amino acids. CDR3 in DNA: TGTGCCAGCAGCCAAGCGGGGTACGGGAGGGCCGACAATGAGCAGTTCTTC. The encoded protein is CASSQAGYGRADNEQFF.

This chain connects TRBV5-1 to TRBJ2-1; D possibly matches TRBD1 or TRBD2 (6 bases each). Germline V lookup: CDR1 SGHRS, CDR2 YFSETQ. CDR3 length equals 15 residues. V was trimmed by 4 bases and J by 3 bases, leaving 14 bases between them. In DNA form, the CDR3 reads TGCGCCAGCAGCCCAGGGGACTCGCTCTACAATGAGCAGTTCTTC. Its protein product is CASSPGDSLYNEQFF.

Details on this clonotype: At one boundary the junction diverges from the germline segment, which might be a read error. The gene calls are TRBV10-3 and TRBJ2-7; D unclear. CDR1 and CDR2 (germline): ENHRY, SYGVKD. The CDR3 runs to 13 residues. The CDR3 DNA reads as TGTGCCACCAGTGATAGGGCATCCTACGAGCAGTACTTC. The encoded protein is CATSDRASYEQYF.

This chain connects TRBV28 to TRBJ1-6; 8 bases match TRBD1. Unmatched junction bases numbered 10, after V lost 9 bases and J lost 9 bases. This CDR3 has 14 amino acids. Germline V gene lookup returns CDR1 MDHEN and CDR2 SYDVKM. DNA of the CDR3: TGTGCCAGTCTGACAGGGGAGGGTGGTTCACCCCTCCACTTT. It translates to CASLTGEGGSPLHF.

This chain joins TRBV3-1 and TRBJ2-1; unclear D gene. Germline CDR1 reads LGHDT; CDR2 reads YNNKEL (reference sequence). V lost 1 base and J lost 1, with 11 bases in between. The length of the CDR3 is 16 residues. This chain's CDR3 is CASSQVADHSYNEQFF. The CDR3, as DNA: TGTGCCAGCAGCCAAGTGGCGGACCATTCCTACAATGAGCAGTTCTTC.

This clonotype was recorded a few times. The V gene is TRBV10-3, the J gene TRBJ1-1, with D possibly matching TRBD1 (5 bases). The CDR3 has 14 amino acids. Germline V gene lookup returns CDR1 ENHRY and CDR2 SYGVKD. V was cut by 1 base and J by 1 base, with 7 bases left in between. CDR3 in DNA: TGTGCCATCAGTGAGTTCCAGGGGAACACTGAAGCTTTCTTT. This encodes CAISEFQGNTEAFF.

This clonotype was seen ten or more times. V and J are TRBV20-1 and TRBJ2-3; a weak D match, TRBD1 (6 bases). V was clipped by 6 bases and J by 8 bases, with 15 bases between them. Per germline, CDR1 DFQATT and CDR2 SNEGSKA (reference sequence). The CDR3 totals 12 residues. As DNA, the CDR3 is TGCAGTGCCCCCCTCGAGGGGGTTACGCAGTATTTT. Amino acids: CSAPLEGVTQYF.

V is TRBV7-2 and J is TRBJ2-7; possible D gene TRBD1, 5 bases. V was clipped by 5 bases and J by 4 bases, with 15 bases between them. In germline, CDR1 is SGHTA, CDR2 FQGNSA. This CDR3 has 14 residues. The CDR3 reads CASSKDSSEYEQYF. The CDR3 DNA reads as TGTGCCAGCAGCAAAGACAGTTCTGAGTACGAGCAGTACTTC.

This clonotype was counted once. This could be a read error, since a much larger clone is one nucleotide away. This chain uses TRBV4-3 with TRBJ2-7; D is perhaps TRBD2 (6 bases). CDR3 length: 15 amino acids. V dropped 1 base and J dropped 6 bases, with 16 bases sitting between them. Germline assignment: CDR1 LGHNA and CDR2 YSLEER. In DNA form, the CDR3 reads TGCGCCAGCAGCCAAGGGGGCGGGAACGGGTTCGAGCAGTACTTC. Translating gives CASSQGGGNGFEQYF.

The CDR3 DNA reads TGTGCCAGCAGTGAATTTCGACAGGTAGATAATGAGCAGTTCTTC. Protein: CASSEFRQVDNEQFF. The chain recombines TRBV25-1 with TRBJ2-1; possible D gene TRBD1, 6 bases. Trimming shortened V by 1 base and J by 7 bases, and 14 bases separated the two germline ends. The CDR3 extends over 15 amino acids. Germline V gene lookup returns CDR1 MGHDK and CDR2 SYGVNS.

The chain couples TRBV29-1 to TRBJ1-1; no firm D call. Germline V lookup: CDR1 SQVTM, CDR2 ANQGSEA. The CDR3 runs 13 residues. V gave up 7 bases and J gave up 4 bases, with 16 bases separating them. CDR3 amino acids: CSGRTTTGTEAFF. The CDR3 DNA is TGCAGCGGCCGAACTACGACGGGCACTGAAGCTTTCTTT.

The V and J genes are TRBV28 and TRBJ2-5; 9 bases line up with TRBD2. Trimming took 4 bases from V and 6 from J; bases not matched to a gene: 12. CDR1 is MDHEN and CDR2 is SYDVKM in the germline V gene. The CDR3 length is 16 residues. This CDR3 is CASSSERAGGIKTQYF. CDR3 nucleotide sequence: TGTGCCAGCAGTTCGGAGAGAGCGGGAGGAATAAAGACCCAGTACTTC.

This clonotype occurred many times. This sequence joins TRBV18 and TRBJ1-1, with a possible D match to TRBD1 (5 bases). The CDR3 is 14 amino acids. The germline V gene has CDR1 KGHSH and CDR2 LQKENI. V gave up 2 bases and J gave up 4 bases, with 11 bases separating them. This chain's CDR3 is CASSPFPGLTEAFF. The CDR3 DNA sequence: TGTGCCAGCTCACCATTTCCAGGGCTCACTGAAGCTTTCTTT.

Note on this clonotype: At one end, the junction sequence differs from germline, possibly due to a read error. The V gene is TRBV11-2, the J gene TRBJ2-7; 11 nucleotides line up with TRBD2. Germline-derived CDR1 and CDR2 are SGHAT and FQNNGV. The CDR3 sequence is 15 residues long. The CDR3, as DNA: TGTGCCGGCAGCCTCCCCGGGACTAGCGGCTACGAGCAGTACTTC. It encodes CAGSLPGTSGYEQYF.

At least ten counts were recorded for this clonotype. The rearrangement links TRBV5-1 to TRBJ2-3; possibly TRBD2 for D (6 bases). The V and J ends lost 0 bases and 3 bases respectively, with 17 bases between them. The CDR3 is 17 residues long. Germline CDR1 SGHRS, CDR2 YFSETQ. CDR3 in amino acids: CASSLGRLGSGTDTQYF. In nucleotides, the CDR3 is TGCGCCAGCAGCTTGGGGCGACTAGGTTCGGGAACAGATACGCAGTATTTT.

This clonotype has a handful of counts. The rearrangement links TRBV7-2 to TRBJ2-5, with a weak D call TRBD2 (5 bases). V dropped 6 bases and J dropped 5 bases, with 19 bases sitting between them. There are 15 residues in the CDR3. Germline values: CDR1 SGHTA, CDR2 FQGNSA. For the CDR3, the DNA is TGTGCCAGCAGTCCTCGGAGGAAGAAACTCGAGACCCAGTACTTC. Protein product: CASSPRRKKLETQYF.